Detailed here is one TCR beta chain. Germline V gene sequence: CDR1 SGHRS, CDR2 YFSETQ. The length of the CDR3 is 15 residues. V dropped 6 bases and J dropped 1; count of bases not matched to a gene: 6. This sample was taken from a study of blood T cell repertoires in COVID-19. Study-wide context: There were acute and convalescent COVID-19 samples, and they came from the United States, Italy and Spain. T cells, B-cell-depleted T cells, or PBMCs provided the cDNA or gDNA that served as material.

Per the study methods: It was from reference gene primer amplification that nucleated cell counts were estimated. Sequenced by immunoSEQ multiplex PCR; TCRdb stores in-frame clones only, minus some. V and J calls and clone size are those listed in that table; D and trimming were worked out from the DNA. The sample holds fewer than 200,000 clones, roughly 72% seen once. V and J are TRBV5-1 and TRBJ2-7; TRBD2 agrees at 11 bases. The sequence was collected from a woman older than 75 with acute or convalescent COVID-19. Sequenced input: peripheral blood. The CDR3 DNA reads as TGCGCCAGCAACCCCACTAGCGGGAGTTCCTACGAGCAGTACTTC. It is translated as CASNPTSGSSYEQYF.